What follows are 14 T cell receptor beta chains derived from one specimen sequenced in a study of synovial regulatory T cells in juvenile arthritis. Clones were read by immunoSEQ multiplex PCR, and TCRdb kept only the in-frame ones, dropping some. The listing contains roughly 9,900 clones. Sequenced sample: Treg cells from blood. The sample's subset: remaining (HLA-DR-negative) circulating blood Treg cells. Receptor source: a donor younger than 30 with juvenile idiopathic arthritis.

The chain joins TRBV5-1 to TRBJ2-1. In germline, CDR1 is SGHRS, CDR2 YFSETQ. The CDR3 is made up of 13 amino acids. The DNA is unrecorded. CDR3 amino acids: CASSLEATNEQFF. Drawing the rest from reference TRBV5-1 and TRBJ2-1, the complete variable domain is KAGVTQTPRYLIKTRGQQVTLSCSPISGHRSVSWYQQTPGQGLQFLFEYFSETQRNKGNFPGRFSGRQFSNSRSEMNVSTLELGDSALYLCASSLEATNEQFFGPGTRLTVL.

V usage is TRBV6-6 and J usage is TRBJ2-7; the TCRdb D gene call, TRBD2, has no DNA to confirm it. Germline values: CDR1 MNHNY, CDR2 SVGAGI (reference sequence). The CDR3 is 13 amino acids. No DNA sequence is on record. CDR3 protein: CASSYSSLVVERV.

The chain links TRBV10-1 to TRBJ2-7; TCRdb selects TRBD2, and the lack of DNA leaves this call unchecked. This CDR3 spans 14 amino acids. DNA is not on record. Germline V lookup: CDR1 WNHNN, CDR2 SYGVQD (reference sequence). The CDR3 is CASSDLSWSYEQYF.

J is TRBJ2-4 and V is TRBV10-3. Per the germline V gene, CDR1 is ENHRY and CDR2 is SYGVKD. The CDR3 contains 16 residues. The entry carries no DNA sequence. The CDR3 sequence is CAISERSNLAKNIQYF.

The chain combines TRBV10-3 with TRBJ1-2; the TCRdb D gene call, TRBD1, has no DNA to confirm it. This CDR3 is 13 amino acids long. The nucleotide record is missing. Germline lookup yields CDR1 ENHRY and CDR2 SYGVKD. CDR3 region: CAISEAGRYGYTF.

The chain recombines TRBV7-3 with TRBJ2-3; the D call from TCRdb, TRBD2, cannot be confirmed without DNA. This CDR3 spans 14 amino acids. The record lacks a DNA sequence. CDR1 is SGHTA and CDR2 is FQGTGA in the germline V gene. The CDR3 reads CASSRTGNTDTQYF. Full variable domain (remainder filled in from reference TRBV7-3 and TRBJ2-3): GAGVSQTPSNKVTEKGKYVELRCDPISGHTALYWYRQSLGQGPEFLIYFQGTGAADDSGLPNDRFFAVRPEGSVSTLKIQRTERGDSAVYLCASSRTGNTDTQYFGPGTRLTVL.

The chain carries TRBV5-5 and TRBJ2-7; TCRdb's D call, TRBD2, is unchecked because there is no DNA. Germline CDR1 is SGHKS and CDR2 is YYEKEE (reference sequence). CDR3 length: 14 residues. The nucleotide record is missing. The CDR3 sequence: CASSRSGFPYEQYF.

The rearrangement joins TRBV7-6 to TRBJ2-1; there is no DNA to check the TCRdb D call of TRBD1. From germline, CDR1 is SGHVS and CDR2 FNYEAQ. The CDR3 length is 16 residues. This entry has no DNA. The CDR3 here is CASSPPGTGRVNEQFF.

The rearrangement joins TRBV7-8 to TRBJ1-3. The CDR3 loop spans 17 amino acids. The nucleotide record is missing. Germline CDR1 SGHVS, CDR2 FQNEAQ. The CDR3 here is CASSTPPPGTPGNTIYF. The full variable domain, completed using reference TRBV7-8 and TRBJ1-3, is GAGVSQSPRYKVAKRGQDVALRCDPISGHVSLFWYQQALGQGPEFLTYFQNEAQLDKSGLPSDRFFAERPEGSVSTLKIQRTQQEDSAVYLCASSTPPPGTPGNTIYFGEGSWLTVV.

This sequence joins TRBV14 and TRBJ1-4; the TCRdb call, TRBD1, lacks DNA for checking. CDR3 length: 18 residues. This entry has no DNA. Germline lookup yields CDR1 SGHDN and CDR2 FVKESK. The chain's CDR3 is CASSQRTGGWWTNEKLFF.

J is TRBJ1-1 and V is TRBV6-1. The CDR3 has 14 residues. No DNA was logged. Germline lookup yields CDR1 MNHNS and CDR2 SASEGT. The CDR3: CASRGRGPNTEAFF.

The chain joins TRBV6-6 to TRBJ1-2. CDR1 and CDR2 (germline): MNHNY, SVGAGI (reference sequence). The CDR3 is 15 residues long. No DNA accompanies this entry. The CDR3 here is CASSLAAVFNYGYTF.

The chain uses TRBV6-5 and TRBJ2-7; the D gene TCRdb calls, TRBD2, cannot be checked with no DNA. Germline V gene lookup returns CDR1 MNHEY and CDR2 SVGAGI. The CDR3 is 15 amino acids. DNA is not recorded here. CDR3 amino acids: CASSYTTEPQLEQYF.

CDR3 residues: CASSSTGAWWEQYF. The chain employs TRBV5-6 and TRBJ2-7; TCRdb's D call of TRBD1 is untestable without DNA. The CDR3 covers 14 residues. DNA is not on record. Germline-derived CDR1 and CDR2 are SGHDT and YYEEEE.